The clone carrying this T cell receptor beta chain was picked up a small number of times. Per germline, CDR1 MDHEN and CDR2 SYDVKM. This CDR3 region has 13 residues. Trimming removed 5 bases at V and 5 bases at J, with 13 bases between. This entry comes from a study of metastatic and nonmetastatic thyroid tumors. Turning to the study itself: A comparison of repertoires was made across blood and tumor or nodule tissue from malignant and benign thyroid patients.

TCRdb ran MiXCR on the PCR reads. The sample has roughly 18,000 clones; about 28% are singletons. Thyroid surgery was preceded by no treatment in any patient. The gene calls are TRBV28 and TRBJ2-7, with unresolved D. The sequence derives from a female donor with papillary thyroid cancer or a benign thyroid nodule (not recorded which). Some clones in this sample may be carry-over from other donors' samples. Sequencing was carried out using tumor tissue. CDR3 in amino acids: CASSEMSSDEQYF. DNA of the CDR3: TGTGCCAGCAGTGAGATGAGTAGTGACGAGCAGTACTTC.